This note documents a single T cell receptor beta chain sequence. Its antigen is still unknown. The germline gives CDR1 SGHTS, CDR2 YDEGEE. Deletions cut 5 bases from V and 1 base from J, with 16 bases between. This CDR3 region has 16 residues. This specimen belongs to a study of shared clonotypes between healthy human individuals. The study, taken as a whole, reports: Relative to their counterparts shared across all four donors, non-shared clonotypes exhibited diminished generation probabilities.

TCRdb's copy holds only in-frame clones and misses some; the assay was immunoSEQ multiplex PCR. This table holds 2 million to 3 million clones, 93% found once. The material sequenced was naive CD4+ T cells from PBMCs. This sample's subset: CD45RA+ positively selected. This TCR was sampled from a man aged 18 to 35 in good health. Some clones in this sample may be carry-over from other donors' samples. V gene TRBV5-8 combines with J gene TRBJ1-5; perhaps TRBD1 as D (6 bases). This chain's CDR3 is CASRLRGVWSNQPQHF. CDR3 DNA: TGTGCCAGCAGACTCAGGGGTGTTTGGAGCAATCAGCCCCAGCATTTT.